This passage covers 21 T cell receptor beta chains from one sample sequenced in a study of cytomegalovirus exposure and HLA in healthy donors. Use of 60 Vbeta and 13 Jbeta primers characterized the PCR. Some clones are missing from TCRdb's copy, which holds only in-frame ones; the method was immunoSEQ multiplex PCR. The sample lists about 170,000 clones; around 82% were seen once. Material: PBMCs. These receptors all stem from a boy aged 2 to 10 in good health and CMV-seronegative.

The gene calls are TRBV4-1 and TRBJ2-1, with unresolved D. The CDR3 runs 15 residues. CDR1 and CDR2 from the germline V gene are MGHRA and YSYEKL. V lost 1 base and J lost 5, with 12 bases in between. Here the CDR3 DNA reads TGCGCCAGCAGCCAAGCTGCTGCGCTCCACAATGAGCAGTTCTTC. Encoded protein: CASSQAAALHNEQFF.

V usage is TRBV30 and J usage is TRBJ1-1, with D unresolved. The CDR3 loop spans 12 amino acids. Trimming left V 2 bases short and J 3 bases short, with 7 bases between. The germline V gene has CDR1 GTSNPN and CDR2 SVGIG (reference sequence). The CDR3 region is CAWSPQDTEAFF. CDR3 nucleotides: TGTGCCTGGAGTCCGCAGGACACTGAAGCTTTCTTT. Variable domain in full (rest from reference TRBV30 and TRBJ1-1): SQTIHQWPATLVQPVGSPLSLECTVEGTSNPNLYWYRQAAGRGLQLLFYSVGIGQISSEVPQNLSASRPQDRQFILSSKKLLLSDSGFYLCAWSPQDTEAFFGQGTRLTVV.

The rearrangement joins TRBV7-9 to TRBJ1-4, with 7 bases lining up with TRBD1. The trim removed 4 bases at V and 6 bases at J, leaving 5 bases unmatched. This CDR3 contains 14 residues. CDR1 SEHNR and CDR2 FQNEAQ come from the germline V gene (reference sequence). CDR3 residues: CASSSGQEYEKLFF. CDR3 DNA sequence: TGTGCCAGCAGCTCCGGACAGGAATATGAAAAACTGTTTTTT.

In DNA, the CDR3 is TGTGCCAGCAGCCCAGGTTCCGGGATCACCCCATTGACGAATGAGCAGTTCTTC. It encodes CASSPGSGITPLTNEQFF. The chain combines TRBV11-2 with TRBJ2-1; TRBD2 might be the D (5 bases). V gave up 5 bases and J gave up 7 bases, with 27 bases separating them. CDR3 length: 18 residues. Germline V CDR1 and CDR2: SGHAT, FQNNGV. Full variable domain (remainder filled in from reference TRBV11-2 and TRBJ2-1): EAGVAQSPRYKIIEKRQSVAFWCNPISGHATLYWYQQILGQGPKLLIQFQNNGVVDDSQLPKDRFSAERLKGVDSTLKIQPAKLEDSAVYLCASSPGSGITPLTNEQFFGPGTRLTVL.

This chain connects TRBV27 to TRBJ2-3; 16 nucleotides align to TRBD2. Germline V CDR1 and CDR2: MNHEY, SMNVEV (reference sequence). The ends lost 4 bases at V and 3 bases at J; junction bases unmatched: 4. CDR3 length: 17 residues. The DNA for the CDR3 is TGTGCCAGCAGTTCTCCGGGACTAGCGGGAGGGACAGATACGCAGTATTTT. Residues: CASSSPGLAGGTDTQYF.

The CDR3, as DNA: TGTGCAAGTCGCTTAGTCGGGTTGACAGGGTGCAATCAGCCCCAGCATTTT. Translated: CASRLVGLTGCNQPQHF. The J gene is TRBJ1-5, the V gene TRBV12-2; TRBD1, as called in the table, went unchecked against the DNA. TRBV12-2 has pseudogene status. The CDR3 runs to 17 residues.

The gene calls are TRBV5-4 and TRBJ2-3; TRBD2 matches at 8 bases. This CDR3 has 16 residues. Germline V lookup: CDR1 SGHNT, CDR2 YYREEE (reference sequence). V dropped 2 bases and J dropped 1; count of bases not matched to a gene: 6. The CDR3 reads CASSFKRERRTDTQYF. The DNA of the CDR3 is TGTGCCAGCAGCTTTAAGCGGGAGAGACGCACAGATACGCAGTATTTT.

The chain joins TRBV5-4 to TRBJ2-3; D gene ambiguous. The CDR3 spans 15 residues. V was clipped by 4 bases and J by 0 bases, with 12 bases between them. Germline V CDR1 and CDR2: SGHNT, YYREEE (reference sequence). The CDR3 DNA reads TGTGCCAGCAGCCCCCGCGCGGTGAGCACAGATACGCAGTATTTT. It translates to CASSPRAVSTDTQYF.

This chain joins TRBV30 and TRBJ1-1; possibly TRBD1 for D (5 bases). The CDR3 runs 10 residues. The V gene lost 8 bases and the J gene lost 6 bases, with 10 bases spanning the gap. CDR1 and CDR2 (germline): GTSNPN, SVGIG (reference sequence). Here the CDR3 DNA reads TGTGCCCTTCGGGGGGCTGAAGCTTTCTTT. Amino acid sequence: CALRGAEAFF.

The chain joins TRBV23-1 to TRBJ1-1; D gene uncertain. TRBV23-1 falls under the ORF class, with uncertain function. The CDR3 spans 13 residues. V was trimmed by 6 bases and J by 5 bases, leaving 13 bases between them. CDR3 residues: CASRHAGRTEAFF. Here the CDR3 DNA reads TGCGCCAGCAGGCACGCGGGGAGGACTGAAGCTTTCTTT.

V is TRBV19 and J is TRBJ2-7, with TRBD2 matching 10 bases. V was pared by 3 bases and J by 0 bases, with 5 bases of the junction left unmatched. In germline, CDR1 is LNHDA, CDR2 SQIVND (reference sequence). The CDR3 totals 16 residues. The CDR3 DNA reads TGTGCCAGTAGTATTTGGACTAGCGGAAACTCCTACGAGCAGTACTTC. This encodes CASSIWTSGNSYEQYF.

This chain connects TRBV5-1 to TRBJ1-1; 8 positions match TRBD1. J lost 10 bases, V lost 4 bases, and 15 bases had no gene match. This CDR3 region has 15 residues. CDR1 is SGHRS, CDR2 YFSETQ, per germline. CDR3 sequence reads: CASSVEGRGQVVAFF. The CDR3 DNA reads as TGCGCCAGCAGCGTGGAGGGCAGGGGGCAGGTTGTAGCTTTCTTT.

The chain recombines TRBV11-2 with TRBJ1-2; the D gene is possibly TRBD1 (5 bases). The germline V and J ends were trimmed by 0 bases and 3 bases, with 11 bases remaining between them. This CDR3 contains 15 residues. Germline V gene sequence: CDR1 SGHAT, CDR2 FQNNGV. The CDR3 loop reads CASSLDRWGDYGYTF. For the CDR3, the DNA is TGTGCCAGCAGCTTAGATCGGTGGGGCGACTATGGCTACACCTTC. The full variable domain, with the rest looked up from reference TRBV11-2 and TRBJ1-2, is EAGVAQSPRYKIIEKRQSVAFWCNPISGHATLYWYQQILGQGPKLLIQFQNNGVVDDSQLPKDRFSAERLKGVDSTLKIQPAKLEDSAVYLCASSLDRWGDYGYTFGSGTRLTVV.

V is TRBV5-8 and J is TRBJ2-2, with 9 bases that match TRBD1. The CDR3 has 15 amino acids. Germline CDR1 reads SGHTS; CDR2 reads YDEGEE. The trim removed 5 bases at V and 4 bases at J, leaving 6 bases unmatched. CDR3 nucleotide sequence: TGTGCCAGCAGTTTCGGACAGGGGACCACCGGGGAGCTGTTTTTT. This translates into CASSFGQGTTGELFF.

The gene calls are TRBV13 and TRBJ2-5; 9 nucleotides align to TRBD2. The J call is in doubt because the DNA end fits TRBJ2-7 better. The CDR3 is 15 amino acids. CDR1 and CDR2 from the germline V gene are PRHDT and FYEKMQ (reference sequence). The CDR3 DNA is TGTGCCAGCAGCTTAGGGCGCGGGAGGGCCTACGAGCAGTACTTC. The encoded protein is CASSLGRGRAYEQYF.

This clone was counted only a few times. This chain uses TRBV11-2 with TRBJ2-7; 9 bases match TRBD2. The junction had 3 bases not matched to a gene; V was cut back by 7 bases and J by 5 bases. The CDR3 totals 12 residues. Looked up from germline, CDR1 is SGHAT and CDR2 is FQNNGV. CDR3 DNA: TGTGCCAGCACTAGCGGGACCCACGAGCAGTACTTC. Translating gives CASTSGTHEQYF.

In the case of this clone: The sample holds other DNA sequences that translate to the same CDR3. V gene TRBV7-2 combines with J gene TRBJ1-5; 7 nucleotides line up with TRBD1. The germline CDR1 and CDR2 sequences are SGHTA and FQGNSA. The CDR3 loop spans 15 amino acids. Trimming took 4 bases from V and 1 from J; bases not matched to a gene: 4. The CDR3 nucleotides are TGTGCCAGCAGCTCACAACAGGGGAGCAATCAGCCCCAGCATTTT. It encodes CASSSQQGSNQPQHF.

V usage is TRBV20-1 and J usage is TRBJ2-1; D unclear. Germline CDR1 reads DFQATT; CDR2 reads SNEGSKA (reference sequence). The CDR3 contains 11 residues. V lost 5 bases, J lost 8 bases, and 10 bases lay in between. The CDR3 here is CSAPGRHEQFF. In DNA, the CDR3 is TGCAGTGCTCCGGGTAGGCATGAGCAGTTCTTC.

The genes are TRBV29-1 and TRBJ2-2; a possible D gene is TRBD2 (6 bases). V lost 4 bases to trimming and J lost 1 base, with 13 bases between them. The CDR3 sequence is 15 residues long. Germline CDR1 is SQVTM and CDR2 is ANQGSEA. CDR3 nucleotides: TGCAGCGTTGTCGGAGGGAGCGGGAACACCGGGGAGCTGTTTTTT. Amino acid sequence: CSVVGGSGNTGELFF.

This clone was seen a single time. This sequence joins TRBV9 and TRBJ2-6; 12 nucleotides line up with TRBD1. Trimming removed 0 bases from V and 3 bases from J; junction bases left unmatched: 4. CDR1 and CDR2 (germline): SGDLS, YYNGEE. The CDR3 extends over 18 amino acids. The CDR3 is CASSVGGQGAFGANVLTF. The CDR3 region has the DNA TGTGCCAGCAGCGTAGGGGGACAGGGGGCGTTTGGGGCCAACGTCCTGACTTTC.

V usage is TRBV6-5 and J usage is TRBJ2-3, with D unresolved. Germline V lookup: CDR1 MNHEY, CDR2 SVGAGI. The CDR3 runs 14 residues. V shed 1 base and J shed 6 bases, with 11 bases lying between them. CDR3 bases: TGTGCCAGCAGTTACTTCTACGGAGCGGATACGCAGTATTTT. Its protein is CASSYFYGADTQYF.